This T cell receptor (beta chain) emerged from a study of metastatic and nonmetastatic thyroid tumors. General observations from the study: It was reportedly found that TCR beta diversity was significantly higher in malignant thyroid tumors than in benign nodules, a difference seen in both blood and tumor samples.

In the original analysis: Building a distant-metastasis classifier for papillary thyroid cancer drew on CDR3 differences across clinicopathological groups. TCRdb re-processed the PCR reads through MiXCR. The V and J calls were not made by the authors but by TCRdb's processing. The sample records about 38,000 clones, roughly 25% being singletons. About this clone itself: Its target is not known.

Patients had received no treatment of any kind before thyroid surgery. This clonotype was sampled from a female donor with papillary thyroid cancer or a benign thyroid nodule (not recorded which). Some clones in this sample may be carry-over from other donors' samples. The material sequenced was blood.

The chain's CDR3 is CASSTSLAGDDNEQFF. DNA of the CDR3: TGTGCCAGCAGTACATCCCTAGCGGGAGACGACAATGAGCAGTTCTTC. V and J are TRBV12-3 or TRBV12-4 and TRBJ2-1; TRBD2 matches 10 bases. The CDR3 has 16 amino acids. V was clipped by 5 bases and J by 5 bases; unmatched bases: 9.